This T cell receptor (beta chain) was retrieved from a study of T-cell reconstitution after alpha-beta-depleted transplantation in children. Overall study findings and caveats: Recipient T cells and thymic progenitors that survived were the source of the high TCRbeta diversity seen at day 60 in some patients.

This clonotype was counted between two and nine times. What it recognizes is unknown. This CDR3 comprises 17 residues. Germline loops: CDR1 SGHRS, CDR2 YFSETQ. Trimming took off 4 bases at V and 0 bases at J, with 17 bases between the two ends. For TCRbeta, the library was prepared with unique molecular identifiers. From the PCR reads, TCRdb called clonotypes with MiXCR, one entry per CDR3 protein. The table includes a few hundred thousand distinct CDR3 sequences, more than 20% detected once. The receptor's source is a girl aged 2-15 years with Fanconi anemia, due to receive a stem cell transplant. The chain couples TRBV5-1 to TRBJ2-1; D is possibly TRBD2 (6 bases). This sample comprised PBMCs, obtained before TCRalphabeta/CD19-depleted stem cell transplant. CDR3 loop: CASSPTPAGTSYNEQFF. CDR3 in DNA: TGCGCCAGCAGCCCAACACCAGCGGGCACCTCCTACAATGAGCAGTTCTTC.